The rows below give T cell receptor beta chains drawn from one sample of a study of shared clonotypes between healthy human individuals. Profiled with immunoSEQ multiplex PCR; TCRdb holds only in-frame clones, not every one. The table has about 2.4 million clones, roughly 93% seen once. Sequencing was carried out using naive CD4+ T cells from PBMCs. These TCRs come from a man younger than 35 in good health. Some clones in this sample may be carry-over from other donors' samples. Each CDR3 is given with its conserved first and last residue. A D gene is named only where the DNA matches it firmly. Expanded clones get a size class; other rows say once, few or many, or leave the size out.

D | J | V | size | CDR3 | DNA
NA | TRBJ1-1 | TRBV12-5 | NA | CASGPIMGEAFF | TGTGCTAGTGGCCCGATTATGGGTGAAGCTTTCTTT
NA | TRBJ1-1 | TRBV5-6 | NA | CASSVGSGSGTEAFF | TGTGCCAGCAGCGTGGGGTCGGGGTCGGGCACTGAAGCTTTCTTT
NA | TRBJ2-1 | TRBV11-2 | NA | CASSSGLVVYNEQFF | TGTGCCAGCAGCTCTGGACTCGTCGTCTACAATGAGCAGTTCTTC
TRBD1 | TRBJ1-4 | TRBV9 | NA | CASSAGDRENEKLFF | TGTGCCAGCAGCGCCGGGGACAGGGAAAATGAAAAACTGTTTTTT
TRBD2 | TRBJ2-1 | TRBV9 | NA | CASSPRGLPYNEQFF | TGTGCCAGCAGTCCCCGGGGACTACCGTACAATGAGCAGTTCTTC
NA | TRBJ1-1 | TRBV7-9 | NA | CASSSNAGKNTEAFF | TGTGCCAGCAGCTCAAACGCTGGAAAGAACACTGAAGCTTTCTTT
NA | TRBJ2-3 | TRBV5-1 | NA | CASSPRSVGGVMDTQYF | TGCGCCAGCAGCCCCCGCTCAGTAGGGGGTGTAATGGATACGCAGTATTTT
TRBD1 | TRBJ1-5 | TRBV28 | NA | CASRGTGGHQPQHF | TGTGCCAGCAGAGGGACAGGGGGACATCAGCCCCAGCATTTT
TRBD1 | TRBJ2-6 | TRBV28 | NA | CASRWTGTGANVLTF | TGTGCCAGCAGATGGACAGGGACTGGGGCCAACGTCCTGACTTTC
TRBD1 | TRBJ1-2 | TRBV5-8 | NA | CASSLGTGRDYGYTF | TGTGCCAGCAGCTTGGGGACAGGGCGGGACTATGGCTACACCTTC
NA | TRBJ2-7 | TRBV28 | NA | CASSFKGQQYF | TGTGCCAGCAGTTTTAAAGGCCAGCAGTACTTC
NA | TRBJ1-4 | TRBV27 | NA | CASSLLGQGSNEKLFF | TGTGCCAGCAGTTTATTGGGGCAGGGGTCTAATGAAAAACTGTTTTTT
TRBD1 | TRBJ2-7 | TRBV7-9 | once | CASSGDSYEQYF | TGTGCCAGCAGTGGGGACAGCTACGAGCAGTACTTC
TRBD2 | TRBJ2-3 | TRBV10-3 | NA | CAISLNLAGGGTDTQYF | TGTGCCATCAGTCTTAATCTAGCGGGAGGTGGCACAGATACGCAGTATTTT
NA | TRBJ2-5 | TRBV18 | NA | CASSPLMGHQETQYF | TGTGCCAGCTCACCACTCATGGGACACCAAGAGACCCAGTACTTC
NA | TRBJ2-1 | TRBV27 | NA | CASSPRASPWRSNEQFF | TGTGCCAGCAGTCCCAGGGCGTCTCCGTGGAGAAGCAATGAGCAGTTCTTC
NA | TRBJ2-1 | TRBV5-1 | NA | CASSQGDKTGWQFF | TGCGCCAGCAGCCAGGGCGACAAAACAGGGTGGCAGTTCTTC
TRBD1 | TRBJ2-5 | TRBV19 | NA | CASSAWYSPGQKYQETQYF | TGTGCCAGTAGTGCGTGGTACAGCCCGGGACAGAAGTACCAAGAGACCCAGTACTTC
NA | TRBJ1-1 | TRBV28 | NA | CASSSLRGRTMNTEAFF | TGTGCCAGCAGTTCTCTGCGTGGGCGGACCATGAACACTGAAGCTTTCTTT
NA | TRBJ2-3 | TRBV11-2 | NA | CASSFKEGTQYF | TGTGCCAGCAGCTTTAAGGAGGGTACGCAGTATTTT
NA | TRBJ2-7 | TRBV5-4 | NA | CAISLGPGSSYEQYF | TGTGCCATCTCGTTAGGGCCAGGGAGCTCCTACGAGCAGTACTTC
NA | TRBJ2-3 | TRBV4-1 | NA | CASGERASTDTQYF | TGCGCCAGTGGGGAGAGGGCCAGCACAGATACGCAGTATTTT
NA | TRBJ1-4 | TRBV4-1 | NA | CASSQDLGKEKLFF | TGCGCCAGCAGCCAAGATCTCGGGAAAGAAAAACTGTTTTTT
TRBD1 | TRBJ2-3 | TRBV27 | NA | CASSRSAGGADTQYF | TGTGCCAGCAGTCGTTCGGCAGGGGGAGCAGATACGCAGTATTTT
NA | TRBJ2-3 | TRBV29-1 | NA | CSVDRAGRTDTQYF | TGCAGCGTTGACCGGGCAGGACGCACAGATACGCAGTATTTT
NA | TRBJ2-7 | TRBV25-1 | NA | CASSEGAVHEQYF | TGTGCCAGCAGTGAAGGAGCGGTACACGAGCAGTACTTC
TRBD1 | TRBJ2-1 | TRBV2 | NA | CASNLDRGDEQFF | TGTGCCAGCAATTTAGACAGGGGTGATGAGCAGTTCTTC
TRBD1 | TRBJ1-5 | TRBV5-5 | NA | CASSLGGTENQPQHF | TGTGCCAGCAGCTTGGGGGGGACAGAAAATCAGCCCCAGCATTTT
TRBD1 | TRBJ2-3 | TRBV19 | NA | CASNFLYSPGQGTRDTQYF | TGTGCCAGTAATTTCCTCTACTCTCCGGGACAGGGGACGAGAGATACGCAGTATTTT
TRBD2 | TRBJ2-1 | TRBV28 | NA | CASSQQPGLATYNEQFF | TGTGCCAGCAGCCAACAACCCGGACTAGCGACCTACAATGAGCAGTTCTTC
TRBD1 | TRBJ1-4 | TRBV7-9 | NA | CASSTGDRTNEKLFF | TGTGCCAGCAGCACCGGGGACAGAACTAATGAAAAACTGTTTTTT
NA | TRBJ2-1 | TRBV2 | NA | CASSERAGSWFF | TGTGCCAGCAGTGAAAGGGCGGGATCTTGGTTCTTC
NA | TRBJ2-7 | TRBV4-2 | NA | CASSHLDSEGYEQYF | TGTGCCAGCAGCCACCTGGACAGCGAGGGGTACGAGCAGTACTTC
NA | TRBJ2-7 | TRBV7-2 | NA | CASGDLRERPYF | TGTGCCAGCGGGGATTTACGGGAGAGACCGTACTTC
NA | TRBJ2-3 | TRBV7-9 | NA | CASSLVSPVDTQYF | TGTGCCAGCAGCTTAGTATCACCTGTGGATACGCAGTATTTT